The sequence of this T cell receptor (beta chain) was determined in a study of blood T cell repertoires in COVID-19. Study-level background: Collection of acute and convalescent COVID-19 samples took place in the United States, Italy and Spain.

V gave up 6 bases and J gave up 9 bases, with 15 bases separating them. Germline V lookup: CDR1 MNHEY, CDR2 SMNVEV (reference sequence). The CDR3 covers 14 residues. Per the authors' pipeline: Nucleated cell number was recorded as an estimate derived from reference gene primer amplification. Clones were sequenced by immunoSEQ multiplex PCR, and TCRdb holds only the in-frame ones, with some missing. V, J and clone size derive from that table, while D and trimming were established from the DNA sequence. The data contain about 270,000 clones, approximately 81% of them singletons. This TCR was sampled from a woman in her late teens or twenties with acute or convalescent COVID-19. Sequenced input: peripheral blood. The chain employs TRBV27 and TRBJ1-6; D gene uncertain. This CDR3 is CASRRAGSSSPLHF. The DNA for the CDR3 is TGTGCCAGCAGACGAGCAGGATCGAGTTCACCCCTCCACTTT.